Below, 3 T cell receptor beta chains from the same sample are listed, as sequenced in a study of T cells in localized non-small cell lung cancer. Generated by immunoSEQ multiplex PCR, the TCRdb table keeps only in-frame clones and is missing some. The repertoire holds approximately 30,000 clones, with 93% as singletons. The sample in question was peripheral blood, obtained before any cancer treatment. Receptors originate from a female donor at least 60 years old with stage I lung adenocarcinoma.

V usage is TRBV9 and J usage is TRBJ2-1, with TRBD1 identical over 9 bases. Germline CDR1 reads SGDLS; CDR2 reads YYNGEE. V lost 6 bases, J lost 5 bases, and 21 bases stayed unmatched. The CDR3 has 19 residues. The CDR3 DNA reads TGTGCCAGCAACCTAGTAGAGAACGGGACAGGGATTTTTAACAATGAGCAGTTCTTC. Translation gives CASNLVENGTGIFNNEQFF.

This rearrangement joins TRBV11-2 to TRBJ2-2; D uncertain. Germline V gives CDR1 SGHAT, CDR2 FQNNGV. This CDR3 is 14 amino acids long. V lost 1 base to trimming and J lost 3 bases, with 6 bases between them. The CDR3 DNA is TGTGCCAGCAGCTTAGGACGGTACACCGGGGAGCTGTTTTTT. This sequence encodes CASSLGRYTGELFF.

V is TRBV9 and J is TRBJ2-1; D possibly corresponds to TRBD2 (6 bases). Trimming removed 0 bases at V and 8 bases at J, with 9 bases between. Germline V CDR1 and CDR2: SGDLS, YYNGEE. The CDR3 contains 13 residues. The CDR3 nucleotides read TGTGCCAGCAGCGTAGGCCCGGGGGATGAGCAGTTCTTC. Its protein product is CASSVGPGDEQFF.